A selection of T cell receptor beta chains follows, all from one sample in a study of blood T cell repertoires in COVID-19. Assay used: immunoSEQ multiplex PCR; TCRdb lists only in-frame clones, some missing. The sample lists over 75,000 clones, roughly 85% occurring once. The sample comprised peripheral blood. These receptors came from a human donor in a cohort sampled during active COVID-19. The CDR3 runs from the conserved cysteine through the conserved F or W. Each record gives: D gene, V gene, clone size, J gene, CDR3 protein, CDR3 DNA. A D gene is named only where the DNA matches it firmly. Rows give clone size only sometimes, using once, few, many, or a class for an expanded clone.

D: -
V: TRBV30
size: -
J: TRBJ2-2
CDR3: CAWSVVEIGGTGELFF
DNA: TGTGCCTGGAGTGTCGTAGAGATAGGAGGCACCGGGGAGCTGTTTTTT

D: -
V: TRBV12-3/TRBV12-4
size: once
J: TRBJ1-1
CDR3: CASSLLVSTEAFF
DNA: TGTGCCAGCAGTCTTTTAGTAAGCACTGAAGCTTTCTTT

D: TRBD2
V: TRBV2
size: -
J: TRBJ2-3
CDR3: CASGLAGGSDTQYF
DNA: TGTGCCAGCGGCCTAGCGGGAGGATCAGATACGCAGTATTTT

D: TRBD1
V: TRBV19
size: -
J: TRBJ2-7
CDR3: CASSIEATGRFYEQYF
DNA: TGTGCCAGTAGTATAGAGGCGACAGGGCGATTCTACGAGCAGTACTTC

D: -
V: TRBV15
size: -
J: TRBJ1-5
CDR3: CATAQDYSNQPQHF
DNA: TGTGCCACCGCACAGGATTATAGCAATCAGCCCCAGCATTTT

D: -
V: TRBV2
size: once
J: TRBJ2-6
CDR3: CASSAQGRGGANVLTF
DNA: TGTGCCAGCAGTGCCCAGGGGCGAGGCGGGGCCAACGTCCTGACTTTC

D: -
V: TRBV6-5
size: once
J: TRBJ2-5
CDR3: CASTVQRSRRETQYF
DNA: TGTGCCAGCACCGTGCAGAGGTCTAGACGGGAGACCCAGTACTTC

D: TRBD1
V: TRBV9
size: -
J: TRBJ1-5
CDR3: CASSVTGSNQPQHF
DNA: TGTGCCAGCAGCGTGACAGGGAGCAATCAGCCCCAGCATTTT

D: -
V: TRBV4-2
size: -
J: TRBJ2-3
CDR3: CASSQDLAADTQYF
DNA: TGTGCCAGCAGCCAAGATTTGGCCGCAGATACGCAGTATTTT

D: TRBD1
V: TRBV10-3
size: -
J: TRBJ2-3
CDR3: CAIRPLEGQGGVTDTQYF
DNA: TGTGCCATCAGGCCACTAGAGGGACAGGGGGGCGTCACAGATACGCAGTATTTT

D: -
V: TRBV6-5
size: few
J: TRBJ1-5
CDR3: CASSWTASSQHF
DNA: TGTGCCAGCAGTTGGACAGCTTCATCCCAGCATTTT

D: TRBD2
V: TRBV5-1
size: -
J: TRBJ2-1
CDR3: CASSSGLAGAVYNEQFF
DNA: TGCGCCAGCAGCTCGGGACTAGCGGGAGCCGTCTACAATGAGCAGTTCTTC

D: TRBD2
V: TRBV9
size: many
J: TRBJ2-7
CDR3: CASSVGGGGEQYF
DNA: TGTGCCAGCAGCGTAGGTGGGGGAGGGGAGCAGTACTTC

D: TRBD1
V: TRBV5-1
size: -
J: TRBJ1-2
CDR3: CASSFLGTGEGYTF
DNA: TGCGCCAGCAGCTTCCTCGGGACAGGGGAAGGCTACACCTTC

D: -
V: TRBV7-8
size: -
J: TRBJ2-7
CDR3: CASSLGSGFYEQYF
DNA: TGTGCCAGCAGCTTAGGGTCAGGCTTCTACGAGCAGTACTTC

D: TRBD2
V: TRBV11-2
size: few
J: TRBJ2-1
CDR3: CASSLDHGLAKQFF
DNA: TGTGCCAGCAGCTTAGATCACGGACTAGCGAAGCAGTTCTTC

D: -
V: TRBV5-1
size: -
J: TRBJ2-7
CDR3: CASSSQAFEQYF
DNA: TGCGCCAGCAGCTCCCAAGCCTTCGAGCAGTACTTC

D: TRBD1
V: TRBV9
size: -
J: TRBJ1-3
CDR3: CASSVGIGQGSGNTIYF
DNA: TGTGCCAGCAGCGTAGGAATAGGACAGGGGTCTGGAAACACCATATATTTT

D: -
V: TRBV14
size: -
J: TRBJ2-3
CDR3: CASSQEVGRVPWDTQYF
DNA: TGTGCCAGCAGCCAAGAAGTCGGCAGGGTACCATGGGATACGCAGTATTTT

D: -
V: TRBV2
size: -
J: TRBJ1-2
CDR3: CASSLLTAGFGYTF
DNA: TGTGCCAGCAGCCTACTAACGGCAGGGTTTGGCTACACCTTC

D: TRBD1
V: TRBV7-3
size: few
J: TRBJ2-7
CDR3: CASSPGTGAEQYF
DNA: TGTGCCAGCAGCCCCGGGACAGGGGCCGAGCAGTACTTC

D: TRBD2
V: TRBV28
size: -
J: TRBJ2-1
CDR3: CASRTPGLAPGGGNEQFF
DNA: TGTGCCAGCCGAACCCCGGGACTAGCACCCGGGGGTGGGAATGAGCAGTTCTTC